The rows below give T cell receptor beta chains drawn from one sample of a study of T cells in Graves' hyperthyroidism and ophthalmopathy. TCRdb fed the multiplex PCR reads into MiXCR, producing one record per CDR3 protein. The repertoire consists of 500,000 to 600,000 distinct CDR3 sequences, with around 46% occurring once and the leading ten covering 15% to 20%. The sample taken for sequencing was peripheral blood or thyroid tissue (not recorded which). Receptors were obtained from an adult woman with Graves' disease, either hyperthyroidism or ophthalmopathy (not recorded which). Both conserved end residues are part of each CDR3. The D gene is left open where the match is weak. Clone size is shown for a subset of rows, as once, few, many or a class of expanded clone.

TRBV7-8	TRBD2	TRBJ2-7	many	CASRYRLADSYEQYF	TGTGCCAGCAGATACCGACTAGCGGACTCCTACGAGCAGTACTTC
TRBV29-1	-	TRBJ2-5	many	CSALGQETQYF	TGCAGCGCGTTAGGACAAGAGACCCAGTACTTC
TRBV12-3/TRBV12-4	-	TRBJ2-2	-	CASTQMTLSGELFF	TGTGCCAGCACACAAATGACGCTTTCCGGGGAGCTGTTTTTT
TRBV11-2	-	TRBJ1-4	-	CASSHTGPSLFF	TGTGCCAGCAGCCATACGGGCCCGTCCCTGTTTTTT
TRBV6-5	TRBD1	TRBJ1-2	many	CASSYSGQKLLSHGYTF	TGTGCCAGCAGTTACTCGGGACAGAAGCTACTATCGCATGGCTACACCTTC
TRBV7-2	TRBD1	TRBJ1-4	few	CASSLEGRGLTNEKLFF	TGTGCCAGCAGCTTGGAGGGAAGGGGGCTCACTAATGAAAAACTGTTTTTT
TRBV4-2	TRBD2	TRBJ2-7	-	CASSQDLYVTSGPASREQYF	TGTGCCAGCAGCCAAGATCTGTACGTCACTAGCGGGCCCGCCAGTCGCGAGCAGTACTTC
TRBV4-1	-	TRBJ1-5	many	CASSHPIPGWKDQPQHF	TGCGCCAGCAGCCATCCCATCCCCGGGTGGAAGGATCAGCCCCAGCATTTT
TRBV20-1	-	TRBJ1-2	-	CSADPRGLGYTF	TGCAGTGCGGACCCCAGGGGTCTAGGCTACACCTTC
TRBV28	TRBD2	TRBJ2-5	-	CASGLAGRNQETQYF	TGTGCCAGCGGACTAGCGGGACGTAACCAAGAGACCCAGTACTTC
TRBV7-9	-	TRBJ2-7	once	CASISGVEQYF	TGTGCCAGCATCTCGGGGGTCGAGCAGTACTTC
TRBV10-3	-	TRBJ2-7	many	CAISEQLNEQYF	TGTGCCATCAGTGAACAGCTAAACGAGCAGTACTTC
TRBV2	-	TRBJ1-3	-	CASRIGLKNTIYF	TGTGCCAGCAGAATAGGCCTGAAGAACACCATATATTTT
TRBV5-1	-	TRBJ2-6	many	CASSLDGSSGANVLTF	TGCGCCAGCAGTCTTGACGGGTCCTCTGGGGCCAACGTCCTGACTTTC
TRBV7-9	TRBD1	TRBJ2-7	-	CASSSGTGEINEQYF	TGTGCCAGCAGCTCCGGGACAGGGGAAATTAACGAGCAGTACTTC
TRBV7-6	-	TRBJ2-1	-	CASRSLLHEQFF	TGTGCCAGCAGATCTCTACTACATGAGCAGTTCTTC
TRBV7-2	TRBD1	TRBJ1-1	many	CASSVGQLMNTEAFF	TGTGCCAGCAGCGTGGGACAGCTAATGAACACTGAAGCTTTCTTT
TRBV2	-	TRBJ2-7	-	CASSECEQYF	TGTGCCAGCAGTGAGTGTGAACAGTACTTC
TRBV2	-	TRBJ1-5	-	CASSVEGSNQPQHF	TGTGCCAGCAGTGTCGAGGGAAGCAATCAGCCCCAGCATTTT
TRBV19	-	TRBJ1-1	-	CASSTGIRDTEAFF	TGTGCCAGTAGTACGGGGATCCGAGACACTGAAGCTTTCTTT
TRBV7-9	-	TRBJ2-5	many	CASSLIGAETQYF	TGTGCCAGCAGCTTAATAGGAGCGGAGACCCAGTACTTC
TRBV9	TRBD1	TRBJ1-1	-	CASSPRLGTGEAFF	TGTGCCAGCAGCCCTAGACTCGGGACAGGTGAAGCTTTCTTT
TRBV7-2	TRBD1	TRBJ1-2	-	CASSAGTGEDGYTF	TGTGCCAGCAGCGCCGGGACAGGGGAGGATGGCTACACCTTC
TRBV10-3	TRBD1	TRBJ2-1	-	CAISDPNRDRDLHEQFF	TGTGCCATCAGTGATCCCAACCGGGACAGGGATTTACATGAGCAGTTCTTC
TRBV18	TRBD1	TRBJ1-2	many	CASSLGQHKGYTF	TGTGCCAGCTCCCTGGGACAGCATAAGGGCTACACCTTC
TRBV29-1	-	TRBJ2-5	few	CSVASDQETQYF	TGCAGCGTTGCTAGCGACCAAGAGACCCAGTACTTC
TRBV19	-	TRBJ1-1	-	CASSATGALNEAFF	TGTGCCAGTAGCGCTACGGGGGCGCTTAATGAAGCTTTCTTT
TRBV7-9	-	TRBJ1-5	-	CASSSSRGATNQPHHF	TGTGCCAGCAGCTCTTCGCGGGGGGCTACCAATCAGCCCCATCATTTT
TRBV6-2/TRBV6-3	-	TRBJ2-7	many	CASSYRADSYEQYF	TGTGCCAGCAGTTACCGGGCAGATTCCTACGAGCAGTACTTC
TRBV28	-	TRBJ2-7	-	CASSFPDRAYEQYF	TGTGCCAGCAGTTTTCCAGACAGAGCCTACGAGCAGTACTTC
TRBV7-9	TRBD1	TRBJ1-1	many	CASSIMTGPNTEAFF	TGTGCCAGCAGCATTATGACAGGGCCAAACACTGAAGCTTTCTTT
TRBV10-3	-	TRBJ2-1	-	CAISPGGGYNEQFF	TGTGCCATCAGCCCCGGGGGAGGCTACAATGAGCAGTTCTTC
TRBV7-9	-	TRBJ1-6	many	CASSFGGPVISLHF	TGTGCCAGCAGCTTCGGGGGCCCGGTCATTTCCCTCCACTTT
TRBV20-1	-	TRBJ2-7	-	CSARGGRTSEQYF	TGCAGTGCGCGAGGGGGGAGGACGAGCGAGCAGTACTTC
TRBV20-1	-	TRBJ1-5	-	CSANRDFNQPQHF	TGCAGTGCCAACCGGGACTTCAATCAGCCCCAGCATTTT
TRBV2	-	TRBJ2-7	once	CASSLSGTIFYEQYF	TGTGCCAGCAGTTTATCGGGGACAATTTTCTACGAGCAGTACTTC
TRBV20-1	TRBD1	TRBJ1-1	-	CSARPDRATEAFF	TGCAGTGCTAGGCCGGACAGGGCCACTGAAGCTTTCTTT
TRBV5-5	-	TRBJ2-2	-	CASSHGLRAAITGELFF	TGTGCCAGCAGCCATGGCCTCAGAGCCGCGATCACCGGGGAGCTGTTTTTT
TRBV7-3	-	TRBJ1-6	once	CASSLGSGAYNSPLHF	TGTGCCAGCAGCCTCGGGTCAGGGGCCTATAATTCACCCCTCCACTTT
TRBV10-3	-	TRBJ2-7	many	CAISESRTVEQYF	TGTGCCATCAGTGAGTCCAGGACAGTCGAGCAGTACTTC
TRBV7-2	-	TRBJ1-5	-	CASSPDGIHRRPQHF	TGTGCCAGCAGCCCAGACGGGATTCATAGGCGTCCCCAGCATTTT
TRBV5-1	-	TRBJ2-7	many	CASSLWGRDDEQYF	TGCGCCAGCAGCTTGTGGGGCAGGGATGACGAGCAGTACTTC
TRBV7-6	-	TRBJ2-6	many	CASSRSSGANVLTF	TGTGCCAGCAGTAGATCGTCTGGGGCCAACGTCCTGACTTTC
TRBV10-3	-	TRBJ1-5	few	CAISESEGGNQPQHF	TGTGCCATCAGTGAGTCCGAAGGGGGTAATCAGCCCCAGCATTTT
TRBV2	TRBD1	TRBJ1-1	-	CASSEAVGTGVEAFF	TGTGCCAGCAGTGAAGCGGTGGGGACAGGGGTTGAAGCTTTCTTT
TRBV29-1	-	TRBJ1-3	-	CSVEDHGGLGTIYF	TGCAGCGTTGAAGATCATGGAGGGTTGGGCACCATATATTTT
TRBV9	-	TRBJ1-2	-	CASGGAWAGVFGYTF	TGTGCCAGCGGAGGAGCTTGGGCAGGGGTGTTCGGCTACACCTTC
TRBV24-1	-	TRBJ2-6	-	CATSRGRGGANVLTF	TGTGCCACCTCGCGGGGCCGCGGTGGGGCCAACGTCCTGACTTTC
TRBV2	-	TRBJ2-3	-	CASSEGSRTDTQYF	TGTGCCAGCAGTGAAGGGAGTCGCACAGATACGCAGTATTTT
TRBV20-1	-	TRBJ2-3	once	CSARPRGSTDTQYF	TGCAGTGCTAGACCCAGGGGAAGCACAGATACGCAGTATTTT
TRBV5-4	-	TRBJ1-1	-	CASSFGGVTEAFF	TGTGCCAGCAGCTTCGGGGGGGTCACTGAAGCTTTCTTT